This entry describes one TCR beta chain. Antigen: not known. These data are taken from a study of cytomegalovirus exposure and HLA in healthy donors. In the study overall: There were under 130 million unique TCR beta sequences, drawn from about 200 million T cells, in an earlier analysis. Whole-study results and caveats: In a later analysis, TCR beta V- and J-gene trimming showed a link to a missense DCLRE1C variant. Confirmation was obtained in vitro that a few CMV-associated chains are specific for CMV antigens.

Germline V CDR1 and CDR2: SGHAT, FQNNGV. V lost 1 base and J lost 0, with 13 bases in between. CDR3 length: 16 amino acids. Likely unrecorded immune exposures existed in these nominally healthy donors. PCR used 60 Vbeta primers and 13 Jbeta primers. Method: immunoSEQ multiplex PCR; TCRdb's copy keeps in-frame clones and lacks some. Among about 220,000 clones, around 80% were seen once, and the ten largest hold 0.71%. J is TRBJ2-7 and V is TRBV11-2, with D possibly matching TRBD1 (6 bases). Sample: PBMCs. The sequence was collected from a boy between 2 and 10 years old in good health and CMV-seronegative. The CDR3 region is CASSLVSRTDSYEQYF. DNA for the CDR3: TGTGCCAGCAGCTTAGTGTCGAGGACAGACTCCTACGAGCAGTACTTC.